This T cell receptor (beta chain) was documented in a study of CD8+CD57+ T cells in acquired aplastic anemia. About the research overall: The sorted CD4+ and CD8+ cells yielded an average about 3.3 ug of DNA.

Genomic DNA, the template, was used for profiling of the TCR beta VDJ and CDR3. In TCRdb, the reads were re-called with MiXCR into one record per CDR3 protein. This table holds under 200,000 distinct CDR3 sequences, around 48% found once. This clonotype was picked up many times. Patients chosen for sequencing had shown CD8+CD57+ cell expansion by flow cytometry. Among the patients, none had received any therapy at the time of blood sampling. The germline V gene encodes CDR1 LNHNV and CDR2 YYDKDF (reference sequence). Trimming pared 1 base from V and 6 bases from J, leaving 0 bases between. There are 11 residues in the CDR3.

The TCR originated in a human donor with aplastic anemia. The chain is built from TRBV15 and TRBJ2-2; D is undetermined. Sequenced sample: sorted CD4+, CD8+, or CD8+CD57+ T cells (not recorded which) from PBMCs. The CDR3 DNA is TGTGCCACCAGCAGAGCCGGGGAGCTGTTTTTT. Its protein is CATSRAGELFF.